This is a list of T cell receptor beta chains from one sample in a study of blood T cell repertoires in COVID-19. The method was immunoSEQ multiplex PCR; TCRdb's version includes in-frame clones alone and lacks a portion of them. The sample has about 260,000 clones, 80% to 90% seen once. The sample was peripheral blood. The receptors stem from a man in his 60s with acute or convalescent COVID-19. Each CDR3 is given with its conserved first and last residue. The D gene is left open where the match is weak. Not all rows give a size; the values are once, few, many and, for expanded clones, a class.

TRBJ1-5,.,TRBV7-2,.,TGTGCCAGCAGCTTAGACTACGGGGTCTACAATCAGCCCCAGCATTTT,CASSLDYGVYNQPQHF
TRBJ2-1,.,TRBV18,.,TGTGCCAGCTCACCACCGAGACTTGGTCCTAATGAGCAGTTCTTC,CASSPPRLGPNEQFF
TRBJ1-1,.,TRBV4-2,.,TGTGCCAGCAGCCAAGATTTGACAGGGAACACTGAAGCTTTCTTT,CASSQDLTGNTEAFF
TRBJ2-7,TRBD2,TRBV6-5,.,TGTGCCAGCAGTTACTCGTTTAGCGGGAGCTCCTACGAGCAGTACTTC,CASSYSFSGSSYEQYF
TRBJ2-5,TRBD2,TRBV19,.,TGTGCCAGTAGTACCGGGACTAGCGGGACCCAGTACTTC,CASSTGTSGTQYF
TRBJ2-2,.,TRBV6-5,.,TGTGCCAGCTATGAGGGGAACACCGGGGAGCTGTTTTTT,CASYEGNTGELFF
TRBJ2-7,.,TRBV28,.,TGTGCCAGCTGGGGGGCGGGAGAATCCTCCTACGAGCAGTACTTC,CASWGAGESSYEQYF
TRBJ2-7,TRBD2,TRBV18,.,TGTGCCAGCTCACCACGGACTAGAGAGGGAGAGCAGTACTTC,CASSPRTREGEQYF
TRBJ2-2,TRBD1,TRBV25-1,.,TGTGCCAGCAGTGGGCGGACAGGGGGGAACACCGGGGAGCTGTTTTTT,CASSGRTGGNTGELFF
TRBJ2-5,TRBD2,TRBV19,few,TGTGCCAGTAGTATAGACCTCGGGGGGACCCAAGAGACCCAGTACTTC,CASSIDLGGTQETQYF
TRBJ2-2,TRBD2,TRBV2,.,TGTGCCAGCAGAAGTAGCGGGGCGAACACCGGGGAGCTGTTTTTT,CASRSSGANTGELFF
TRBJ2-7,.,TRBV7-2,.,TGTGCCAGCAGCTTAGAGCGGCGGGGCGTCTACGAGCAGTACTTC,CASSLERRGVYEQYF
TRBJ2-7,.,TRBV6-5,once,TGTGCCAGCAGCGGGATGTACGGGGCCTACGAGCAGTACTTC,CASSGMYGAYEQYF
TRBJ1-1,.,TRBV29-1,once,TGCAGCGGCAGGATGAACACTGAAGCTTTCTTT,CSGRMNTEAFF
TRBJ1-1,.,TRBV5-5,.,TGTGCCAGCAGCTTCGGCGGGTATCAGAACACTGAAGCTTTCTTT,CASSFGGYQNTEAFF
TRBJ2-5,.,TRBV4-2,.,TGTGCCAGCAGCCAGCAGACAGGGAGGCAAGAGACCCAGTACTTC,CASSQQTGRQETQYF
TRBJ2-1,.,TRBV30,.,TGTGCCTGGAGTTTTCTCATTAGTGAGCAGTTCTTC,CAWSFLISEQFF
TRBJ2-7,TRBD2,TRBV4-2,many,TGTGCCAGCAGCCAAGTCACTAGCGGGGTCTCCTACGAGCAGTACTTC,CASSQVTSGVSYEQYF
TRBJ2-5,.,TRBV14,once,TGTGCCAGCAGCCAAGATAGCGGGACAGGGTTCCAAGAGACCCAGTACTTC,CASSQDSGTGFQETQYF
TRBJ1-2,.,TRBV9,.,TGTGCCAGCAGCCCACAGACATTCGGTCTCGAGGGCTACACCTTC,CASSPQTFGLEGYTF
TRBJ2-7,TRBD2,TRBV4-1,few,TGCGCCAGCAGCCAGGCCGGGGGGACTCCCTACGAGCAGTACTTC,CASSQAGGTPYEQYF
TRBJ1-4,TRBD1,TRBV3-1/TRBV3-2,.,TGTGCCAGCAGCCAGGGGCCGACAGGGGTCGAAAAACTGTTTTTT,CASSQGPTGVEKLFF
TRBJ1-5,TRBD1,TRBV6-2/TRBV6-3,.,TGTGCCAGCAGCCCGGCCGACAGGGTCCGTCAGCCCCAGCATTTT,CASSPADRVRQPQHF
TRBJ2-7,TRBD2,TRBV7-9,once,TGTGCCAGCAGCCCAACTAGCGGGGGGACCTACGAGCAGTACTTC,CASSPTSGGTYEQYF
TRBJ2-7,TRBD2,TRBV6-2/TRBV6-3,.,TGTGCCAGCAGTTATCCGGGACTAGCGCCTACCTACGAGCAGTACTTC,CASSYPGLAPTYEQYF
TRBJ1-1,TRBD1,TRBV2,.,TGTGCCAGCAGTGAGTGGCAGGGGGTAACTGAAGCTTTCTTT,CASSEWQGVTEAFF
TRBJ2-1,.,TRBV5-4,.,TGTGCCAGCAGCCCATCCCCGATTCTAGCGCAATCTTACAATGAGCAGTTCTTC,CASSPSPILAQSYNEQFF
TRBJ2-7,.,TRBV6-2/TRBV6-3,.,TGTGCCAGCAGCGAAACCCTGGACACTCACTCCTACGAGCAGTACTTC,CASSETLDTHSYEQYF
TRBJ2-7,.,TRBV10-3,.,TGTGCCATCAGTGATGGGGGCTTCACCTACGAGCAGTACTTC,CAISDGGFTYEQYF
TRBJ2-7,.,TRBV16,.,TGTGCCAGCAGCCAATCAGGGGCGCAGCCCTACTCCTACGAGCAGTACTTC,CASSQSGAQPYSYEQYF
TRBJ1-1,TRBD1,TRBV7-8,.,TGTGCCAGCAGCTTCACAGGGGGAGGCGCTGAAGCTTTCTTT,CASSFTGGGAEAFF
TRBJ2-5,TRBD1,TRBV9,.,TGTGCCAGCAGCCTAACAGGGGGGACGGGGGAGACCCAGTACTTC,CASSLTGGTGETQYF
TRBJ1-4,.,TRBV11-3,.,TGTGCCAGCAGCACCAACGGAGGAAAACTGTTTTTT,CASSTNGGKLFF
TRBJ2-1,TRBD1,TRBV13,.,TGTGCCAGCAGCTCGGGACAGGGGGCGATTGGATGGTGGGACAATGAGCAGTTCTTC,CASSSGQGAIGWWDNEQFF
TRBJ2-7,.,TRBV7-2,once,TGTGCCAGCAGCTTAGCCGCTCAAGGGAGCTACGAGCAGTACTTC,CASSLAAQGSYEQYF
TRBJ2-7,TRBD1,TRBV28,.,TGTGCCAGCAGGACCCCGGGACAGTTGCCCTACGAGCAGTACTTC,CASRTPGQLPYEQYF
TRBJ1-2,.,TRBV6-1,.,TGTGCCAGCAGTGAAGGCAGGGGAGACTATGGCTACACCTTC,CASSEGRGDYGYTF
TRBJ2-5,TRBD2,TRBV3-1/TRBV3-2,.,TGTGCCAGCAGCCATTGGCGGGGGGGCCAGGAGACCCAGTACTTC,CASSHWRGGQETQYF
TRBJ2-5,.,TRBV12-3/TRBV12-4,few,TGTGCCAGCAGTTTAGAGCGGCAAGAGACCCAGTACTTC,CASSLERQETQYF
TRBJ2-7,TRBD2,TRBV4-3,.,TGCGCCAGCAGCCAAGACGATGCGGGAGCCTACGAGCAGTACTTC,CASSQDDAGAYEQYF
TRBJ2-1,TRBD1,TRBV11-2,.,TGTGCCAGCAGCTTAGGACAGGGCTCCTACAATGAGCAGTTCTTC,CASSLGQGSYNEQFF
TRBJ1-1,TRBD1,TRBV30,.,TGTGCCTGGAGTGTACAGGGGGACTTTGCTTTCTTT,CAWSVQGDFAFF
TRBJ1-2,TRBD1,TRBV4-3,.,TGCGCCAGCAGCCAAGGCGAGGGGGCTGATGGCTACACCTTC,CASSQGEGADGYTF
TRBJ1-4,.,TRBV19,few,TGTGCCAGTAGTATACAAGCCCGCGGAGAGAAACTGTTTTTT,CASSIQARGEKLFF
TRBJ2-2,.,TRBV2,.,TGTGCCAGCAGTGTCAGCCGAGGAGGGGGCACTTACACCGGGGAGCTGTTTTTT,CASSVSRGGGTYTGELFF
TRBJ1-3,TRBD1,TRBV5-1,.,TGCGCCAGCAGCACTTGGACAGGGGCTGGAAACACCATATATTTT,CASSTWTGAGNTIYF
TRBJ1-2,TRBD1,TRBV19,.,TGTGCCAGTAGTTCGAGTGGGGCAGGGGGCGCGAAGCACTATGGCTACACCTTC,CASSSSGAGGAKHYGYTF
TRBJ2-3,.,TRBV3-1/TRBV3-2,.,TGTGCCAGCAGCCCTAATTATGGCACAGATACGCAGTATTTT,CASSPNYGTDTQYF
TRBJ2-3,.,TRBV5-1,.,TGCGCCAGCAGCCCCGGACTTAATACGCAGTATTTT,CASSPGLNTQYF